This T cell receptor beta chain comes out of a study of blood T cell repertoires in COVID-19. Study summary: Some COVID-19 samples were acute and others convalescent; all came from the United States, Italy and Spain. From T cells, B-cell-depleted T cells, or PBMCs came the material, which was cDNA or gDNA.

Per the authors' pipeline: From reference gene primer amplification, estimates of nucleated cell counts were derived. Here immunoSEQ multiplex PCR was the method, and the copy in TCRdb shows in-frame clones only, minus some. The DNA was the basis for D and trimming; V, J and clone size are from that table. The sample has around 170,000 clones; around two thirds are singletons. This CDR3 has 16 amino acids. V shed 0 bases and J 0 bases; nucleotides not matched to a gene: 1. Germline CDR1 WNHNN, CDR2 SYGVQD (reference sequence). The origin of this receptor is a woman at least 80 years old with acute or convalescent COVID-19. The chain employs TRBV10-1 and TRBJ2-2, with TRBD2 identical over 7 bases. Sequenced material: peripheral blood. The CDR3 loop is CASSESGGTNTGELFF. The CDR3 nucleotides are TGCGCCAGCAGTGAGTCGGGAGGGACGAACACCGGGGAGCTGTTTTTT.